Given below is one T cell receptor beta chain in context. The CDR3 is 13 residues long. V shed 6 bases and J shed 2 bases, with 11 bases lying between them. Germline V lookup: CDR1 MDHEN, CDR2 SYDVKM. The method was immunoSEQ multiplex PCR; TCRdb's version includes in-frame clones alone and lacks a portion of them. Of about 50,000 clones in the sample, more than 85% were seen once. The receptor's source is a middle-aged man with rheumatoid arthritis. The sequenced sample was PBMCs. The genes are TRBV28 and TRBJ2-7, with D possibly being TRBD1 (5 bases). The CDR3 DNA sequence: TGTGCCAGCAGCTACGGACACCCCTACGAGCAGTACTTC. Amino acids: CASSYGHPYEQYF.